Following are 25 T cell receptor beta chains from one sample sequenced in a study of blood T cell repertoires in COVID-19 (dated by TCRdb to 2019 to 2021). The library was made by the immunoSEQ multiplex PCR assay. What TCRdb holds here is the immuneACCESS table cut down to in-frame rearrangements. Part of the clones is not present; checked against another copy, under half of the missing clones reflect an unresolved V gene, and the others are unexplained. The sample yields some 220,000 clones; around 85% were counted once. The ten largest clones capture roughly 4.6% of the sample. The specimen sequenced was peripheral blood. Every receptor here comes from a middle-aged man with COVID-19, enrolled during active disease.

V is TRBV7-2 and J is TRBJ2-2, with TRBD1 identical over 8 bases. Looked up from germline, CDR1 is SGHTA and CDR2 is FQGNSA. There are 16 residues in the CDR3. V shed 1 base and J 5 bases; nucleotides not matched to a gene: 6. CDR3 in DNA: TGTGCCAGCAGCTTAGTTCGGACAGGGAGGACCGGGGAGCTGTTTTTT. It yields the protein CASSLVRTGRTGELFF.

The gene calls are TRBV7-2 and TRBJ1-3; 7 bases match TRBD1. Germline V gene lookup returns CDR1 SGHTA and CDR2 FQGNSA. This CDR3 comprises 14 residues. Unmatched junction bases numbered 3, after V lost 3 bases and J lost 4 bases. CDR3 coding DNA: TGTGCCAGCAGCTTTGGACAGGTGGGAAACACCATATATTTT. Its protein product is CASSFGQVGNTIYF.

This clone was counted a single time. The rearrangement links TRBV9 to TRBJ2-1; D is possibly TRBD2 (6 bases). The CDR3 spans 16 residues. V was pared by 4 bases and J by 1 base, with 15 bases between. The germline V gene encodes CDR1 SGDLS and CDR2 YYNGEE. This chain's CDR3 is CASSFTPGTSYNEQFF. The CDR3 region has the DNA TGTGCCAGCAGCTTTACTCCGGGGACTTCCTACAATGAGCAGTTCTTC.

This chain links TRBV15 with TRBJ2-7; 7 nucleotides agree with TRBD2. This CDR3 is built from 15 residues. J was trimmed by 3 bases and V by 0 bases; bases with no gene match: 5. Looked up from germline, CDR1 is LNHNV and CDR2 is YYDKDF (reference sequence). For the CDR3, the DNA is TGTGCCACCAGCAGAGAGGTGGGGAGGGGCTACGAGCAGTACTTC. Residues: CATSREVGRGYEQYF.

V gene TRBV6-5 combines with J gene TRBJ2-1, with 12 positions matching TRBD2. Germline CDR1 reads MNHEY; CDR2 reads SVGAGI. This CDR3 has 15 residues. The V segment lost 5 bases and the J segment 7 bases; nucleotides outside the gene matches: 6. In nucleotides, the CDR3 is TGTGCCAGCAGTCCAACTAGCGGGGGGCGAAATGAGCAGTTCTTC. Translating it yields CASSPTSGGRNEQFF.

The J gene is TRBJ2-3, the V gene TRBV7-2; 14 bases agree with TRBD2. The germline V gene encodes CDR1 SGHTA and CDR2 FQGNSA. Losses at the gene ends were 5 bases for V and 0 bases for J; bases not matched to a gene: 10. This CDR3 region has 19 residues. This CDR3 is CASSRRLAGGKASTDTQYF. The CDR3, as DNA: TGTGCCAGCAGCAGACGACTAGCGGGGGGGAAGGCTAGCACAGATACGCAGTATTTT.

This chain links TRBV6-2 or TRBV6-3 with TRBJ2-5; 12 positions match TRBD2. CDR1 MNHEY and CDR2 SVGEGT come from the germline V gene. This CDR3 comprises 16 residues. V dropped 4 bases and J dropped 7; count of bases not matched to a gene: 10. The DNA of the CDR3 is TGTGCCAGCAGTTCTCCGACTAGCGGGGGACCGGGGACCCAGTACTTC. Translation gives CASSSPTSGGPGTQYF.

This sequence joins TRBV6-5 and TRBJ1-2; D possibly corresponds to TRBD1 (5 bases). The CDR3 extends over 13 amino acids. The V gene's germline CDR1 is MNHEY and CDR2 SVGAGI. V lost 5 bases and J 0 bases, leaving 7 bases between the germline ends. The CDR3 DNA is TGTGCCAGCAGTCCGACAGCTAACTATGGCTACACCTTC. It specifies CASSPTANYGYTF.

This clone was counted a single time. The chain uses TRBV18 and TRBJ1-2, with a tentative D call TRBD1 (5 bases). Germline V gene data show CDR1 as KGHSH and CDR2 as LQKENI. CDR3 length: 12 amino acids. Trimming removed 2 bases from V and 8 bases from J, with 9 bases in between. CDR3 residues: CASSPGGEGYTF. In DNA form, the CDR3 reads TGTGCCAGCTCACCAGGGGGGGAAGGCTACACCTTC.

This chain connects TRBV13 to TRBJ2-5; D call uncertain. CDR1 and CDR2 (germline): PRHDT, FYEKMQ (reference sequence). The CDR3 has 11 residues. Between the trimmed V and J ends, which lost 5 bases and 4 bases, there was a span of 5 bases. CDR3 sequence: CASSVGETQYF. Written as DNA, the CDR3 is TGTGCCAGCAGCGTCGGAGAGACCCAGTACTTC. Looking up the rest from reference TRBV13 and TRBJ2-5 gives the full variable domain: AAGVIQSPRHLIKEKRETATLKCYPIPRHDTVYWYQQGPGQDPQFLISFYEKMQSDKGSIPDRFSAQQFSDYHSELNMSSLELGDSALYFCASSVGETQYFGPGTRLLVL.

The rearrangement uses TRBV3-1 (or the pseudogene TRBV3-2) and TRBJ2-1; TRBD1 aligns across 8 bases. The CDR3 has 17 amino acids. Germline V lookup: CDR1 LGHDT, CDR2 YNNKEL (reference sequence). Unmatched junction bases numbered 13, after V lost 4 bases and J lost 5 bases. Written as DNA, the CDR3 is TGTGCCAGCAGCCTTGGATTTAATACAGGGGGGAACAATGAGCAGTTCTTC. This codes for CASSLGFNTGGNNEQFF.

This rearrangement joins TRBV7-2 to TRBJ1-2, with 10 bases identical to TRBD1. Looked up from germline, CDR1 is SGHTA and CDR2 is FQGNSA. J was trimmed by 11 bases and V by 5 bases; bases with no gene match: 17. The CDR3 has 16 residues. The DNA of the CDR3 is TGTGCCAGCAGCCCGGGGGCCGACAGGGGGCCCCTAGGGTACACCTTC. Amino acid sequence: CASSPGADRGPLGYTF. Using reference TRBV7-2 and TRBJ1-2 for the parts outside the CDR3, the full variable domain is GAGVSQSPSNKVTEKGKDVELRCDPISGHTALYWYRQSLGQGLEFLIYFQGNSAPDKSGLPSDRFSAERTGGSVSTLTIQRTQQEDSAVYLCASSPGADRGPLGYTFGSGTRLTVV.

The sample holds many counts of this clone. The V and J genes are TRBV9 and TRBJ1-4, with D unresolved. V shed 5 bases and J shed 7 bases, with 18 bases lying between them. CDR1 and CDR2 from the germline V gene are SGDLS and YYNGEE. The CDR3 consists of 15 residues. CDR3 sequence: CASRFRGPAGEKLFF. In nucleotides, the CDR3 is TGTGCCAGCAGGTTCAGAGGTCCCGCCGGTGAAAAACTGTTTTTT.

The rearrangement links TRBV9 to TRBJ1-2, with TRBD1 matching 9 bases. J lost 0 bases, V lost 0 bases, and 6 bases had no gene match. The CDR3 sequence is 17 residues long. CDR1 SGDLS and CDR2 YYNGEE come from the germline V gene. The CDR3 reads CASSVEGQGPSNYGYTF. DNA of the CDR3: TGTGCCAGCAGCGTAGAGGGACAGGGACCATCTAACTATGGCTACACCTTC.

The chain employs TRBV4-1 and TRBJ1-2; D call uncertain. Per germline, CDR1 MGHRA and CDR2 YSYEKL. The CDR3 covers 15 residues. V lost 0 bases and J 4 bases, leaving 12 bases between the germline ends. Here the CDR3 reads CASSQDQSILYGYTF. CDR3 nucleotide sequence: TGCGCCAGCAGCCAAGATCAGTCCATCCTCTATGGCTACACCTTC.

The V call is TRBV6-5, the J call TRBJ2-2; 9 bases agree with TRBD1. CDR3 length: 15 residues. Germline V gene data show CDR1 as MNHEY and CDR2 as SVGAGI. The V segment lost 2 bases and the J segment 4 bases; nucleotides outside the gene matches: 2. CDR3 DNA sequence: TGTGCCAGCAGTTACCCGGGACAGGGCACCGGGGAGCTGTTTTTT. Residues: CASSYPGQGTGELFF.

V usage is TRBV5-1 and J usage is TRBJ1-1, with 8 bases matching TRBD1. Trimming cost V 5 bases and J 5 bases; bases outside gene matches: 5. This CDR3 is built from 13 residues. Germline assignment: CDR1 SGHRS and CDR2 YFSETQ. The CDR3 spells CASRVRGRTEAFF. In nucleotides, the CDR3 is TGCGCCAGCAGAGTCAGGGGGCGGACTGAAGCTTTCTTT.

The J gene is TRBJ2-1, the V gene TRBV3-1 (or the pseudogene TRBV3-2); D possibly corresponds to TRBD1 (6 bases). Trimming cost V 4 bases and J 6 bases, with 10 bases left between them. The V gene's germline CDR1 is LGHDT and CDR2 YNNKEL (reference sequence). The CDR3 is 13 amino acids. The CDR3 DNA reads TGTGCCAGCAGCCTAACAGGGTCCAATGAGCAGTTCTTC. Protein product: CASSLTGSNEQFF.

In its sample, this clone was seen once. The J gene is TRBJ1-2, the V gene TRBV30; 9 nucleotides line up with TRBD1. Germline CDR1 GTSNPN, CDR2 SVGIG (reference sequence). This CDR3 has 14 residues. Trimming cost V 2 bases and J 2 bases; bases outside gene matches: 3. DNA of the CDR3: TGTGCCTGGAGTTACAGGGGGCTGAACTATGGCTACACCTTC. Translated, it gives CAWSYRGLNYGYTF.

The V call is TRBV27, the J call TRBJ2-7; perhaps TRBD1 as D (6 bases). The CDR3 is made up of 14 amino acids. Germline V gives CDR1 MNHEY, CDR2 SMNVEV (reference sequence). V gave up 6 bases and J gave up 2 bases, with 14 bases separating them. CDR3 nucleotide sequence: TGTGCCAGCAGCTTCATGGACAGACCCTACGAGCAGTACTTC. Residues: CASSFMDRPYEQYF.

This clone was recorded a few times. The rearrangement joins TRBV6-5 to TRBJ1-2, with 7 positions matching TRBD1. The CDR3 totals 15 residues. In germline, CDR1 is MNHEY, CDR2 SVGAGI. V dropped 3 bases and J dropped 4; count of bases not matched to a gene: 8. CDR3 DNA: TGTGCCAGCAGTTATTCCCAGGGGGACTCCTATGGCTACACCTTC. Its translation is CASSYSQGDSYGYTF.

V usage is TRBV2 and J usage is TRBJ1-3, with unresolved D. The CDR3 contains 16 residues. V was clipped by 4 bases and J by 0 bases, with 13 bases between them. Germline CDR1 is SNHLY and CDR2 is FYNNEI. CDR3 in amino acids: CASSGNGLRSGNTIYF. In nucleotides, the CDR3 is TGTGCCAGCAGTGGAAATGGACTCCGCTCTGGAAACACCATATATTTT.

V is TRBV7-3 and J is TRBJ2-7, with 7 bases fitting TRBD2. This CDR3 has 13 amino acids. The V gene end was trimmed by 2 bases and the J gene end by 4 bases; junction bases not matched to a gene: 2. Germline V gene data show CDR1 as SGHTA and CDR2 as FQGTGA. The CDR3 is CASSLLGGYEQYF. In DNA, the CDR3 is TGTGCCAGCAGCTTACTCGGGGGGTACGAGCAGTACTTC. The full variable domain, rest sourced from reference TRBV7-3 and TRBJ2-7, is GAGVSQTPSNKVTEKGKYVELRCDPISGHTALYWYRQSLGQGPEFLIYFQGTGAADDSGLPNDRFFAVRPEGSVSTLKIQRTERGDSAVYLCASSLLGGYEQYFGPGTRLTVT.

The sample holds one count of this clone. Additional DNA sequences in this sample encode the identical CDR3. This rearrangement joins TRBV5-1 to TRBJ2-2; 10 bases fit TRBD1. Trimming removed 0 bases from V and 5 bases from J; junction bases left unmatched: 1. Germline CDR1 is SGHRS and CDR2 is YFSETQ. CDR3 length equals 15 residues. CDR3 DNA: TGCGCCAGCAGCTTGGGGACAGGGGGGACCGGGGAGCTGTTTTTT. Its protein product is CASSLGTGGTGELFF.

The CDR3 sequence is CASSAGTSPTDTQYF. For the CDR3, the DNA is TGTGCCAGCAGCGCTGGGACTTCCCCCACAGATACGCAGTATTTT. The V and J genes are TRBV7-9 and TRBJ2-3; D perhaps matches TRBD2 (6 bases). V was clipped by 5 bases and J by 2 bases, with 14 bases between them. This CDR3 contains 15 residues. Germline lookup yields CDR1 SEHNR and CDR2 FQNEAQ (reference sequence).